This entry lists 25 T cell receptor beta chains sequenced from one sample in a study of cytomegalovirus exposure and HLA in healthy donors. The PCR used 60 Vbeta and 13 Jbeta primers. The data were produced by immunoSEQ multiplex PCR, yet TCRdb's version contains in-frame clones alone and is incomplete. This table holds about 180,000 clones, over 75% found once. The specimen was PBMCs. The source is a man in his sixties in good health and CMV-seronegative.

The V call is TRBV6-1, the J call TRBJ2-5; TRBD1 might be the D (8 bases). Matching the DNA end better, TRBJ2-7 makes the J call doubtful. Germline assignment: CDR1 MNHNS and CDR2 SASEGT. This CDR3 is built from 15 residues. CDR3 amino acids: CASSRSGTGEYEQYF. CDR3 sequence (DNA): TGTGCCAGCAGCCGCAGCGGGACAGGAGAATACGAGCAGTACTTC.

CDR3 sequence: CASSLYPPTSVGYNEQFF. Here the CDR3 DNA reads TGTGCCAGCAGTTTATACCCCCCCACTAGCGTCGGGTACAATGAGCAGTTCTTC. The gene calls are TRBV27 and TRBJ2-1, with 7 bases identical to TRBD2. This CDR3 has 18 amino acids. CDR1 and CDR2 (germline): MNHEY, SMNVEV (reference sequence). V trimming: 1 base; J trimming: 4 bases; junction bases outside the gene matches: 13.

The chain is built from TRBV28 and TRBJ1-1, with D unresolved. V lost 8 bases and J 4 bases, leaving 17 bases between the germline ends. Per the germline V gene, CDR1 is MDHEN and CDR2 is SYDVKM. The CDR3 totals 14 residues. CDR3 coding DNA: TGTGCCAGCCTAAAATCAGGTGGAGGCACTGAAGCTTTCTTT. Translation gives CASLKSGGGTEAFF.

In its sample, this clone was seen once. The chain combines TRBV18 with TRBJ1-1; D is perhaps TRBD1 (6 bases). Germline assignment: CDR1 KGHSH and CDR2 LQKENI. The CDR3 is 17 residues long. Trimming pared 2 bases from V and 0 bases from J, leaving 16 bases between. DNA for the CDR3: TGTGCCAGCTCACCATCCCCTACAGGGCCCGTGAACACTGAAGCTTTCTTT. It is translated as CASSPSPTGPVNTEAFF.

The CDR3 DNA follows: TGTGCCAGCAGCTTTGGGCCCGTTAACCCTCGTGCTGAAGCTTTCTTT. Translated, it gives CASSFGPVNPRAEAFF. The chain couples TRBV11-2 to TRBJ1-1; no clear D. Trimming removed 3 bases at V and 6 bases at J, with 20 bases between. CDR3 length: 16 amino acids. Germline lookup yields CDR1 SGHAT and CDR2 FQNNGV. The entire variable domain, with the rest obtained from reference TRBV11-2 and TRBJ1-1, is as follows: EAGVAQSPRYKIIEKRQSVAFWCNPISGHATLYWYQQILGQGPKLLIQFQNNGVVDDSQLPKDRFSAERLKGVDSTLKIQPAKLEDSAVYLCASSFGPVNPRAEAFFGQGTRLTVV.

This chain links TRBV29-1 with TRBJ2-3; TRBD1 is a possible D gene (6 bases). V was pared by 5 bases and J by 2 bases, with 14 bases between. The CDR3 runs to 14 residues. Germline V CDR1 and CDR2: SQVTM, ANQGSEA. The CDR3 coding sequence is TGCAGCGTTCCGACAGGCACCAACACAGATACGCAGTATTTT. Translating gives CSVPTGTNTDTQYF.

This clone was seen a few times. This chain joins TRBV15 and TRBJ2-1; 10 bases map to TRBD2. There are 15 residues in the CDR3. After removal of 5 bases from V and 7 bases from J, the junction contained 8 bases not matched to a gene. Germline CDR1 LNHNV, CDR2 YYDKDF (reference sequence). The CDR3, as DNA: TGTGCCACCAGCGCCCGACTAGCGGGTCTGAATGAGCAGTTCTTC. Translating it yields CATSARLAGLNEQFF.

The genes are TRBV19 and TRBJ2-3, with D perhaps TRBD2 (6 bases). CDR3 length: 15 amino acids. V was cut by 1 base and J by 1 base, with 9 bases left in between. Germline CDR1 reads LNHDA; CDR2 reads SQIVND (reference sequence). The CDR3 coding sequence is TGTGCCAGTAGTATAGGGGGAGGTCGCACAGATACGCAGTATTTT. Protein product: CASSIGGGRTDTQYF.

In nucleotides, the CDR3 is TGTGCCAGCAGCTTAAACAGGGTATCAGATACGCAGTATTTT. Its protein product is CASSLNRVSDTQYF. V usage is TRBV7-3 and J usage is TRBJ2-3, with D tentatively TRBD1 (6 bases). The CDR3 has 14 amino acids. CDR1 and CDR2 (germline): SGHTA, FQGTGA. V was pared by 1 base and J by 4 bases, with 9 bases between.

This chain links TRBV9 with TRBJ2-1; 8 nucleotides match TRBD2. Germline assignment: CDR1 SGDLS and CDR2 YYNGEE. The CDR3 has 16 residues. V shed 4 bases, J shed 8 bases, and the junction held 14 bases outside the gene matches. The CDR3 nucleotides are TGTGCCAGCAGCCCCCCTAAGGGCGGGAGGAGCGATGAGCAGTTCTTC. It encodes CASSPPKGGRSDEQFF.

The chain couples TRBV7-8 to TRBJ1-1, with 9 bases lining up with TRBD1. V was pared by 5 bases and J by 6 bases, with 7 bases of the junction left unmatched. Germline loops: CDR1 SGHVS, CDR2 FQNEAQ. The CDR3 runs 14 residues. The CDR3 DNA follows: TGTGCCAGCAGCCCCCGGGACAGGGTCCCTGAAGCTTTCTTT. Encoded protein: CASSPRDRVPEAFF.

V and J are TRBV7-5 and TRBJ2-1; the tabulated D call, TRBD1, remains unverified against the DNA. TRBV7-5 is a pseudogene segment. This CDR3 has 21 residues. CDR3 nucleotides: TGTGTCAGAAGGCATGTGGGGCGGGTCAGGGGGCCCCTCTCCTATTACAATGAGCAGTTCTTC. Translation gives CVRRHVGRVRGPLSYYNEQFF.

This clone has just one count. J is TRBJ2-1 and V is TRBV4-2; D gene ambiguous. Germline V gene data show CDR1 as LGHNA and CDR2 as YNFKEQ. V lost 4 bases, J lost 7 bases, and 5 bases lay in between. The CDR3 extends over 11 amino acids. The CDR3 region has the DNA TGTGCCAGCAGCCTCCGTAATGAGCAGTTCTTC. Encoded protein: CASSLRNEQFF.

This chain connects TRBV5-4 to TRBJ1-5; D is uncertain. Per the germline V gene, CDR1 is SGHNT and CDR2 is YYREEE (reference sequence). Trimming shortened V by 4 bases and J by 5 bases, and 10 bases separated the two germline ends. CDR3 size: 13 residues. This CDR3 is CASSQEGDQPQHF. The CDR3 DNA reads as TGTGCCAGCAGCCAGGAAGGCGATCAGCCCCAGCATTTT.

The chain is built from TRBV29-1 and TRBJ1-1; no clear D. The germline V gene has CDR1 SQVTM and CDR2 ANQGSEA. The CDR3 extends over 11 amino acids. The germline V and J ends were trimmed by 7 bases and 3 bases, with 9 bases remaining between them. CDR3 nucleotides: TGCAGCGGCGGGGAAGACACTGAAGCTTTCTTT. This gives the protein CSGGEDTEAFF.

In this sample, this clone turned up a few times. This chain connects TRBV7-2 to TRBJ2-5; 7 positions agree with TRBD2. The CDR3 has 14 amino acids. Trimming cost V 5 bases and J 4 bases; bases outside gene matches: 7. CDR1 and CDR2 (germline): SGHTA, FQGNSA. The CDR3 spells CASSPPGLLETQYF. CDR3 bases: TGTGCCAGCAGCCCCCCGGGACTATTAGAGACCCAGTACTTC.

The V call is TRBV9, the J call TRBJ2-2; 11 nucleotides line up with TRBD2. Germline V gives CDR1 SGDLS, CDR2 YYNGEE. The V segment lost 0 bases and the J segment 1 base; nucleotides outside the gene matches: 5. This CDR3 has 18 amino acids. The CDR3 DNA sequence: TGTGCCAGCAGCGTAGGTAGCGGGAGGGCCCAGAACACCGGGGAGCTGTTTTTT. As protein: CASSVGSGRAQNTGELFF. The variable domain in full, completed from reference TRBV9 and TRBJ2-2, reads DSGVTQTPKHLITATGQRVTLRCSPRSGDLSVYWYQQSLDQGLQFLIQYYNGEERAKGNILERFSAQQFPDLHSELNLSSLELGDSALYFCASSVGSGRAQNTGELFFGEGSRLTVL.

J is TRBJ2-5 and V is TRBV7-2; maybe TRBD2 (6 bases). The tail of the sequence fits TRBJ2-7 better, so the J call may be wrong. Germline CDR1 reads SGHTA; CDR2 reads FQGNSA. The CDR3 is 18 residues long. The CDR3 reads CASSLWGPDRDLNYEQYF. Written as DNA, the CDR3 is TGTGCCAGCAGCTTATGGGGCCCGGATCGGGACTTAAATTACGAGCAGTACTTC.

The chain combines TRBV7-9 with TRBJ2-7; D remains unclear. CDR3 length equals 18 residues. Trimming cost V 1 base and J 5 bases, with 24 bases left between them. The V gene's germline CDR1 is SEHNR and CDR2 FQNEAQ (reference sequence). CDR3 region: CASSLGYAEWQNNDEQYF. The CDR3 nucleotides are TGTGCCAGCAGCTTAGGATACGCGGAGTGGCAGAATAATGACGAGCAGTACTTC.

V is TRBV7-8 and J is TRBJ1-1; D is possibly TRBD1 (6 bases). Germline CDR1 and CDR2: SGHVS and FQNEAQ. V dropped 2 bases and J dropped 1 base, with 14 bases sitting between them. There are 16 residues in the CDR3. CDR3 nucleotide sequence: TGTGCCAGCAGCTTATATGGGGGCCGAACGAACACTGAAGCTTTCTTT. It yields the protein CASSLYGGRTNTEAFF.

A few counts support this clone. This specimen includes other DNA sequences encoding the same CDR3. The chain uses TRBV29-1 and TRBJ1-2, with 7 positions matching TRBD1. Germline trimming cut 6 bases from V and 4 bases from J; bases unmatched to any gene: 5. The CDR3 length is 12 residues. Germline lookup yields CDR1 SQVTM and CDR2 ANQGSEA. The CDR3 loop reads CSVPTGVYGYTF. For the CDR3, the DNA is TGCAGCGTCCCCACAGGGGTCTATGGCTACACCTTC. Looking up the rest from reference TRBV29-1 and TRBJ1-2 gives the full variable domain: SAVISQKPSRDICQRGTSLTIQCQVDSQVTMMFWYRQQPGQSLTLIATANQGSEATYESGFVIDKFPISRPNLTFSTLTVSNMSPEDSSIYLCSVPTGVYGYTFGSGTRLTVV.

The chain has TRBV27 and TRBJ1-4; a weak D match, TRBD1 (6 bases). The CDR3 runs to 13 residues. Germline lookup yields CDR1 MNHEY and CDR2 SMNVEV (reference sequence). V dropped 3 bases and J dropped 6 bases, with 8 bases sitting between them. CDR3 residues: CASSFEGDEKLFF. The CDR3 DNA reads as TGTGCCAGCAGTTTCGAGGGGGATGAAAAACTGTTTTTT.

The chain employs TRBV5-1 and TRBJ2-3, with D unresolved. Germline CDR1 SGHRS, CDR2 YFSETQ. Trimming cost V 4 bases and J 0 bases, with 6 bases left between them. CDR3 length: 13 amino acids. The DNA for the CDR3 is TGCGCCAGCAGCCCCGGGAGCACAGATACGCAGTATTTT. Translating it yields CASSPGSTDTQYF. Based on the CDR3 plus reference TRBV5-1 and TRBJ2-3, the full variable domain is KAGVTQTPRYLIKTRGQQVTLSCSPISGHRSVSWYQQTPGQGLQFLFEYFSETQRNKGNFPGRFSGRQFSNSRSEMNVSTLELGDSALYLCASSPGSTDTQYFGPGTRLTVL.

The chain uses TRBV2 and TRBJ1-2; D unclear. V lost 4 bases and J 4 bases, leaving 16 bases between the germline ends. Germline assignment: CDR1 SNHLY and CDR2 FYNNEI. This CDR3 has 15 residues. CDR3 sequence: CASSASATHTYGYTF. CDR3 sequence (DNA): TGTGCCAGCAGTGCAAGCGCCACCCATACCTATGGCTACACCTTC.

This chain joins TRBV27 and TRBJ2-2, with D maybe TRBD1 (7 bases). V was pared by 6 bases and J by 1 base, with 18 bases between. The CDR3 length is 17 residues. Germline lookup yields CDR1 MNHEY and CDR2 SMNVEV (reference sequence). The CDR3 reads CASSGGQFPGNTGELFF. For the CDR3, the DNA is TGTGCCAGCAGCGGGGGACAGTTCCCGGGGAACACCGGGGAGCTGTTTTTT.